This T cell receptor beta chain was found in a study of spatial heterogeneity in lung cancer. Study-level background: Sequenced follow-up PBMC samples came a median of roughly 25 months after resection, where available. The count of detected beta-chain sequences consistently exceeded that of alpha-chain sequences.

This clonotype was counted many times. Time point of the sample: blood at routine non-recurrence follow-up after resection. Whole RNA from tumor, nontumor lung or frozen PBMC was sequenced unsorted. MiXCR, applied by TCRdb to the 5' RACE reads, yields one record per CDR3 protein. This sample has under 25,000 distinct CDR3 sequences, with about a tenth found just once. Source: PBMCs, taken at follow-up. The source of this sequence is a female donor with early-stage non-small cell lung cancer.

The CDR3 sequence: CASSRQGGVYGYTF. The CDR3 DNA reads TGCGCCAGCAGCCGACAGGGGGGAGTCTATGGCTACACCTTC. V and J are TRBV5-1 and TRBJ1-2, with TRBD1 matching 9 bases. CDR1 SGHRS and CDR2 YFSETQ come from the germline V gene. The CDR3 has 14 residues. V was pared by 4 bases and J by 4 bases, with 5 bases of the junction left unmatched.